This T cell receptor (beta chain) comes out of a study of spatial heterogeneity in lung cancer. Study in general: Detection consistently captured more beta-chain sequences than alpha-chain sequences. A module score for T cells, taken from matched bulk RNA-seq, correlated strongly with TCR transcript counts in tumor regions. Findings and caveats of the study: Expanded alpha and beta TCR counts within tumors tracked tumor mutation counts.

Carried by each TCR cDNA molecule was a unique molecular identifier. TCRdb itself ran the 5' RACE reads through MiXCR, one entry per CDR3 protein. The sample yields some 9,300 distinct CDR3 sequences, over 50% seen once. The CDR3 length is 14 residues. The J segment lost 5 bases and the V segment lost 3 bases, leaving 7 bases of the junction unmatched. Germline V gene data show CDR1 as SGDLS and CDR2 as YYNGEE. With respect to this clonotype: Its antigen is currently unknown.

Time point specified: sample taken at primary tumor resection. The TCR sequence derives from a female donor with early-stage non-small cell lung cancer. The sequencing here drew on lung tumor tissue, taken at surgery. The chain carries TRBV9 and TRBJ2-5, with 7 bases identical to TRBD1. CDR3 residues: CASSARGLGETQYF. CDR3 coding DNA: TGTGCCAGCAGCGCAAGGGGGCTGGGGGAGACCCAGTACTTC.